This entry features one TCR beta chain sequence. Antigen: not known. Trimming removed 5 bases at V and 4 bases at J, with 16 bases between. CDR3 size: 15 residues. Germline V gene sequence: CDR1 MNHNS, CDR2 SASEGT. This sample was included in a study of Tregs in tolerant kidney transplant recipients. Using immunoSEQ multiplex PCR, the repertoire was profiled, and TCRdb retains in-frame clones only, with some absent. The table records 15,000 to 20,000 clones, approximately 61% of them present only once. The receptor comes from a human donor in good health. V gene TRBV6-1 combines with J gene TRBJ2-3; possible D gene TRBD1, 5 bases. Material for sequencing was Tregs from blood cultured with allogeneic cells. DNA of the CDR3: TGTGCCAGCAGTCCCCCGATCATGGGGCCAGATACGCAGTATTTT. Protein: CASSPPIMGPDTQYF.